This T cell receptor beta chain was captured in a study of OX40 agonist ivuxolimab in advanced cancers. Some background on the complete study: Ivuxolimab was an agonistic, fully human IgG2 monoclonal antibody directed against OX40 (CD134), a costimulatory receptor. Intravenous ivuxolimab was administered to patients every 2 weeks at six dose levels: 0.01, 0.1, 0.3, 1.5, 3 and 10 mg/kg. Of the approximately 54 dose-escalation patients, hepatocellular carcinoma was present in around 19, melanoma in about 15, renal cell carcinoma in 9 and head and neck cancer in 9. The dose-escalation cohort was over 70% male with a mean age of around 64 years, ranging from about 20 to 85. Prior anti-PD-1, anti-PD-L1 or anti-CTLA-4 therapy was permitted, and roughly two fifths of dose-escalation patients had received checkpoint inhibitors. Partial responses occurred in three dose-escalation patients: two with cutaneous melanoma and one with hepatocellular carcinoma. The purpose of peripheral TCRbeta sequencing was to test whether ivuxolimab changed TCR sequence diversity and led to clonal T-cell expansion. The paper describes the monotherapy dose-escalation part (N of about 55 patients) of the phase I trial of ivuxolimab. The study at large found these results: Clonal expansion of both CD4+ and CD8+ blood T cells was observed from baseline to week 6 at doses 0.1 to 3.0 mg/kg. Low levels of normalized T-cell clonal expansion were also seen in some patients who did not respond. On average, CD8+ T cells showed more expanded clones than CD4+ T cells after ivuxolimab. Which antigens the clonally expanded peripheral T cells were specific for was not determined. In partial responders in the 0.1-3.0 mg/kg groups, normalized peripheral clonal expansion was found to be among the lowest, especially among CD8+ T cells.

The CDR1 and CDR2 encoded by the germline V gene are SGDLS and YYNGEE. V is clipped by 0 bases and J by 0 bases, and the sequence between their germline boundaries is 9 bases long. Including the terminal cysteine and phenylalanine, the CDR3 comprises 15 residues. Only the CDR3 DNA is retained, 45 bases long and in frame from the first base. Genomic DNA was extracted from sorted cells for sequencing of the TCRbeta CDR3 region. The immunoSEQ Assay was used for sequencing of TCRbeta CDR3 regions. The source is immuneACCESS, and TCRdb retained only in-frame sequences with V and J called. Part of the clones is not carried over; for the studies checked, unresolved V genes explain less than half of this, and the remainder is unexplained. The sample table records some 66,000 clones; roughly 73% of these occur just once. The ten top clones hold more than 1.5% of the sample. For this clone: No antigen is known for it. The input lacks base qualities; no much larger clone sits a single base away.

Patients with a history of autoimmune disease or receiving systemic immunosuppression were excluded from the trial. Peripheral blood for TCR sequencing was collected from all dose cohorts at baseline, on cycle 4 day 1, and on cycle 7 day 1. The samples were drawn from a first-in-human, open-label, multicenter phase I dose-escalation trial of ivuxolimab. Adults with locally advanced or metastatic melanoma, renal cell, hepatocellular, or head and neck squamous cell carcinoma were enrolled in the trial. Before TCR sequencing, CD4+ and CD8+ T cells were separately sorted from peripheral blood. The sequence derives from an adult with an advanced solid tumor such as melanoma, head and neck, liver or kidney cancer. The V gene is TRBV9 and the J gene is TRBJ1-1, with the D segment identity uncertain. The sample here was CD4+ or CD8+ T cells sorted from blood, taken in a trial of the OX40 agonist ivuxolimab. The DNA sequence is as follows: TGTGCCAGCAGCGTAGGACCGGGCATGAACACTGAAGCTTTCTTT. Its protein reads: CASSVGPGMNTEAFF.